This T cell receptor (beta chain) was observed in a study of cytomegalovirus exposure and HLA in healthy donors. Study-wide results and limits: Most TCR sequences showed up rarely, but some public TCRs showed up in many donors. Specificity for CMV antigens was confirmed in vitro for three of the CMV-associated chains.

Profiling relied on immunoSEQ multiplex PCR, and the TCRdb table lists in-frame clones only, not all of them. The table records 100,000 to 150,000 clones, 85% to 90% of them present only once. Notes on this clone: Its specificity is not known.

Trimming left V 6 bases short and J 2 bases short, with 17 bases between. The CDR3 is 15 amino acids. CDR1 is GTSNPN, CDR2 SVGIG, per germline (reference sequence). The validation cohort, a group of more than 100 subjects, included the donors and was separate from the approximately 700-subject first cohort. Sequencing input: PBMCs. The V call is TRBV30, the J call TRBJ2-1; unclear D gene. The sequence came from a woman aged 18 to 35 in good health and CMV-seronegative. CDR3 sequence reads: CACQSLVTPYNEQFF. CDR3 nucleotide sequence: TGTGCCTGCCAATCCCTAGTAACCCCCTACAATGAGCAGTTCTTC.